These 30 T cell receptor beta chains were all obtained from the same sample, sequenced in a study of blood T cell repertoires in COVID-19. The repertoire was sequenced with immunoSEQ multiplex PCR; TCRdb's copy has only in-frame clones and lacks some. Of under 250,000 clones in the sample, 90% to 95% were seen once. What was sequenced was peripheral blood. The source is a man aged 55 to 70 with COVID-19, enrolled during active disease.

The gene calls are TRBV18 and TRBJ2-7, with a tentative D call TRBD1 (6 bases). The CDR3 has 13 amino acids. The V gene lost 3 bases and the J gene lost 3 bases, with 9 bases spanning the gap. In germline, CDR1 is KGHSH, CDR2 LQKENI. The CDR3 region has the DNA TGTGCCAGCTCACCGGTCAGGGGCTACGAGCAGTACTTC. Translation: CASSPVRGYEQYF.

The J gene is TRBJ2-1, the V gene TRBV18; no clear D. Trimming took 4 bases from V and 4 from J, leaving 14 bases between them. The germline gives CDR1 KGHSH, CDR2 LQKENI. The CDR3 is made up of 15 amino acids. The CDR3: CASSQSRLEYNEQFF. The CDR3 DNA sequence: TGTGCCAGCTCACAATCCCGACTGGAATACAATGAGCAGTTCTTC.

V gene TRBV20-1 combines with J gene TRBJ2-7, with TRBD1 identical over 7 bases. V was pared by 3 bases and J by 0 bases, with 8 bases of the junction left unmatched. Germline CDR1 DFQATT, CDR2 SNEGSKA (reference sequence). The CDR3 spans 15 residues. The CDR3 DNA reads TGCAGTGCTAGTTGGCCAGGGGGTAGCTCCTACGAGCAGTACTTC. Its translation: CSASWPGGSSYEQYF.

The chain couples TRBV13 to TRBJ2-7; no reliable D call. This CDR3 spans 15 amino acids. In germline, CDR1 is PRHDT, CDR2 FYEKMQ (reference sequence). Trimming removed 0 bases from V and 3 bases from J, with 12 bases in between. Here the CDR3 DNA reads TGTGCCAGCAGCTTAGGCCGTGGCAGAAACTACGAGCAGTACTTC. Translating it yields CASSLGRGRNYEQYF.

The chain couples TRBV7-2 to TRBJ2-7; 7 bases line up with TRBD2. Germline CDR1 SGHTA, CDR2 FQGNSA. The CDR3 is 15 residues long. Losses at the gene ends were 6 bases for V and 7 bases for J; bases not matched to a gene: 15. CDR3 residues: CASRISGTSHLEQYF. CDR3 bases: TGTGCCAGCAGGATAAGCGGGACCTCCCACTTAGAGCAGTACTTC.

The J gene is TRBJ1-1, the V gene TRBV24-1, with D maybe TRBD1 (6 bases). CDR3 length equals 15 residues. Germline CDR1 KGHDR, CDR2 SFDVKD. Trimming left V 4 bases short and J 0 bases short, with 11 bases between. The CDR3: CATSDPGHLNTEAFF. CDR3 nucleotides: TGTGCCACCAGTGACCCGGGACACCTGAACACTGAAGCTTTCTTT.

CDR3 DNA sequence: TGTGCCAGCAGTAGGGACAGGGGCTACGAGCAGTACTTC. Encoded protein: CASSRDRGYEQYF. The gene calls are TRBV6-5 and TRBJ2-7; 10 bases match TRBD1. CDR1 MNHEY and CDR2 SVGAGI come from the germline V gene. The CDR3 runs 13 residues. V lost 5 bases, J lost 3 bases, and 1 base stayed unmatched.

The V gene is TRBV4-1, the J gene TRBJ1-2; 8 bases map to TRBD1. Germline V gene sequence: CDR1 MGHRA, CDR2 YSYEKL. J lost 4 bases, V lost 2 bases, and 9 bases had no gene match. The CDR3 is made up of 16 amino acids. CDR3 in amino acids: CASSQPGTGASYGYTF. The CDR3 region has the DNA TGCGCCAGCAGCCAACCCGGGACAGGTGCTTCCTATGGCTACACCTTC.

Worth noting for this clone: Other DNA sequences from this sample encode an identical CDR3 as well. This chain links TRBV12-3 or TRBV12-4 with TRBJ1-1; unclear D gene. V dropped 2 bases and J dropped 1 base, with 5 bases sitting between them. CDR3 length: 13 amino acids. CDR3 sequence reads: CASSLQENTEAFF. Here the CDR3 DNA reads TGTGCCAGCAGTTTACAGGAGAACACTGAAGCTTTCTTT.

The chain couples TRBV5-4 to TRBJ2-7; possible D gene TRBD1, 5 bases. Germline CDR1 and CDR2: SGHNT and YYREEE (reference sequence). The CDR3 is 13 amino acids. Trimming pared 0 bases from V and 7 bases from J, leaving 11 bases between. DNA of the CDR3: TGTGCCAGCAGCTTGGCCCAGGGTATGGAGCAGTACTTC. Amino acid sequence: CASSLAQGMEQYF.

The table lists this clone with a count of one. The chain has TRBV5-1 and TRBJ1-1, with 7 bases matching TRBD1. V was pared by 0 bases and J by 4 bases, with 6 bases of the junction left unmatched. Germline values: CDR1 SGHRS, CDR2 YFSETQ. This CDR3 is built from 15 residues. The CDR3 DNA sequence: TGCGCCAGCAGCTTGGTCACAGGGGCGGGCACTGAAGCTTTCTTT. It yields the protein CASSLVTGAGTEAFF.

The rearrangement links TRBV7-9 to TRBJ2-2; TRBD2 matches 8 bases. The CDR3 has 14 residues. V was pared by 10 bases and J by 2 bases, with 6 bases of the junction left unmatched. Germline CDR1 and CDR2: SEHNR and FQNEAQ (reference sequence). This CDR3 is CATISGVNTGELFF. The CDR3 DNA reads TGTGCCACCATTAGCGGGGTCAACACCGGGGAGCTGTTTTTT.

The chain couples TRBV5-1 to TRBJ2-1, with 13 bases matching TRBD2. The CDR3 spans 15 residues. CDR1 is SGHRS and CDR2 is YFSETQ in the germline V gene. Unmatched junction bases numbered 2, after V lost 3 bases and J lost 5 bases. CDR3 nucleotide sequence: TGCGCCAGCAGCTGGACTAGCGGGGGTAACAATGAGCAGTTCTTC. This codes for CASSWTSGGNNEQFF.

This chain connects TRBV15 to TRBJ1-6; 12 bases are shared with TRBD1. Trimming at V came to 1 base and at J to 6 bases, leaving 1 base not matched to a gene. CDR3 length equals 16 residues. Germline CDR1 is LNHNV and CDR2 is YYDKDF (reference sequence). The CDR3 nucleotides are TGTGCCACCAGCAGAGGGGGACAGGGGGCTAATTCACCCCTCCACTTT. Translating it yields CATSRGGQGANSPLHF.

The chain combines TRBV10-3 with TRBJ1-1, with 7 nucleotides matching TRBD1. The CDR3 has 13 amino acids. Germline CDR1 ENHRY, CDR2 SYGVKD. Trimming took 4 bases from V and 2 from J; bases not matched to a gene: 1. CDR3 residues: CAISGDRNTEAFF. CDR3 nucleotide sequence: TGTGCCATCAGTGGGGACAGAAACACTGAAGCTTTCTTT.

The chain links TRBV7-6 to TRBJ2-3, with 15 nucleotides matching TRBD2. Germline V gives CDR1 SGHVS, CDR2 FNYEAQ. The CDR3 is 18 residues long. J lost 3 bases, V lost 5 bases, and 9 bases had no gene match. This chain's CDR3 is CASSPYGTSGGKTDTQYF. The CDR3 bases are TGTGCCAGCAGCCCATACGGGACTAGCGGGGGGAAGACAGATACGCAGTATTTT.

The genes are TRBV7-2 and TRBJ2-7; TRBD1 matches at 8 bases. Trimming at V came to 4 bases and at J to 4 bases, leaving 3 bases not matched to a gene. Germline CDR1 is SGHTA and CDR2 is FQGNSA. The CDR3 has 13 residues. Here the CDR3 DNA reads TGTGCCAGCAGCTCGACAGGGGATTACGAGCAGTACTTC. Protein: CASSSTGDYEQYF.

V gene TRBV6-5 combines with J gene TRBJ1-4, with 8 bases aligning to TRBD1. Losses at the gene ends were 10 bases for V and 8 bases for J; bases not matched to a gene: 12. The CDR3 extends over 14 amino acids. Looked up from germline, CDR1 is MNHEY and CDR2 is SVGAGI. In DNA, the CDR3 is TGTGCCACATCGCGGACAGGGTTGTTGGAAAAACTGTTTTTT. The encoded protein is CATSRTGLLEKLFF.

The rearrangement links TRBV2 to TRBJ2-1; 8 bases agree with TRBD1. The CDR3 runs 16 residues. Germline assignment: CDR1 SNHLY and CDR2 FYNNEI. V dropped 4 bases and J dropped 2; count of bases not matched to a gene: 7. Here the CDR3 reads CASSGQGALTYNEQFF. The CDR3 DNA follows: TGTGCCAGCAGTGGTCAGGGGGCGTTGACCTACAATGAGCAGTTCTTC.

The chain combines TRBV19 with TRBJ2-1; 11 bases are a match to TRBD2. The CDR3 totals 16 residues. V was pared by 7 bases and J by 0 bases, with 5 bases of the junction left unmatched. Germline-derived CDR1 and CDR2 are LNHDA and SQIVND (reference sequence). The DNA of the CDR3 is TGTGCCAGTACCAATAGCGGGAGGGGCTCCTACAATGAGCAGTTCTTC. This gives the protein CASTNSGRGSYNEQFF.

The chain employs TRBV19 and TRBJ2-1; unclear D gene. CDR3 length: 17 residues. V lost 4 bases and J 0 bases, leaving 16 bases between the germline ends. Germline-derived CDR1 and CDR2 are LNHDA and SQIVND (reference sequence). Written as DNA, the CDR3 is TGTGCCAGTAGTACCACTGACGCGACAAGCTCCTACAATGAGCAGTTCTTC. Amino acid sequence: CASSTTDATSSYNEQFF. Using reference TRBV19 and TRBJ2-1 for the parts outside the CDR3, the full variable domain is DGGITQSPKYLFRKEGQNVTLSCEQNLNHDAMYWYRQDPGQGLRLIYYSQIVNDFQKGDIAEGYSVSREKKESFPLTVTSAQKNPTAFYLCASSTTDATSSYNEQFFGPGTRLTVL.

Here the CDR3 DNA reads TGTGCCAGCAACCAGGGAGGGAACACTGAAGCTTTCTTT. Its protein is CASNQGGNTEAFF. This chain uses TRBV2 with TRBJ1-1, with D possibly matching TRBD1 (5 bases). Germline-derived CDR1 and CDR2 are SNHLY and FYNNEI. V gave up 7 bases and J gave up 1 base, with 10 bases separating them. The CDR3 runs 13 residues.

The chain couples TRBV7-2 to TRBJ1-1, with D possibly being TRBD1 (5 bases). V shed 1 base and J shed 1 base, with 16 bases lying between them. This CDR3 region has 17 residues. Per the germline V gene, CDR1 is SGHTA and CDR2 is FQGNSA. Here the CDR3 reads CASSLDIRSGKNTEAFF. The CDR3 region has the DNA TGTGCCAGCAGCTTAGACATAAGATCAGGGAAGAACACTGAAGCTTTCTTT.

V and J are TRBV6-1 and TRBJ1-1; D is unresolved. Trimming cost V 0 bases and J 1 base, with 6 bases left between them. In germline, CDR1 is MNHNS, CDR2 SASEGT. This CDR3 spans 14 amino acids. The CDR3 region has the DNA TGTGCCAGCAGTGAAGCGACGGGGAACACTGAAGCTTTCTTT. Translation gives CASSEATGNTEAFF.

This chain joins TRBV7-3 and TRBJ2-3; D perhaps matches TRBD1 (6 bases). The CDR3 has 14 amino acids. Germline CDR1 SGHTA, CDR2 FQGTGA. V was cut by 5 bases and J by 2 bases, with 11 bases left in between. The DNA for the CDR3 is TGTGCCAGCAGCCGCAGACAGGTCACAGATACGCAGTATTTT. It encodes CASSRRQVTDTQYF. Looking up the rest from reference TRBV7-3 and TRBJ2-3 gives the full variable domain: GAGVSQTPSNKVTEKGKYVELRCDPISGHTALYWYRQSLGQGPEFLIYFQGTGAADDSGLPNDRFFAVRPEGSVSTLKIQRTERGDSAVYLCASSRRQVTDTQYFGPGTRLTVL.

The chain has TRBV11-2 and TRBJ1-5, with D tentatively TRBD1 (6 bases). Germline V gives CDR1 SGHAT, CDR2 FQNNGV. V was shortened by 3 bases and J by 4 bases, with 7 bases between the two germline ends. This CDR3 has 13 amino acids. The chain's CDR3 is CASSFGQNQPQHF. CDR3 nucleotides: TGTGCCAGCAGCTTCGGACAGAATCAGCCCCAGCATTTT. Complete variable domain (other parts from reference TRBV11-2 and TRBJ1-5): EAGVAQSPRYKIIEKRQSVAFWCNPISGHATLYWYQQILGQGPKLLIQFQNNGVVDDSQLPKDRFSAERLKGVDSTLKIQPAKLEDSAVYLCASSFGQNQPQHFGDGTRLSIL.

This chain connects TRBV5-4 to TRBJ1-1, with D perhaps matching TRBD1 (6 bases). CDR3 length: 14 amino acids. Germline CDR1 and CDR2: SGHNT and YYREEE (reference sequence). The V end was cut by 4 bases, the J end by 3 bases, with 13 bases between. CDR3 in amino acids: CASSPIGQHTEAFF. The CDR3 DNA is TGTGCCAGCAGCCCAATCGGACAGCACACTGAAGCTTTCTTT. The full variable domain, rest sourced from reference TRBV5-4 and TRBJ1-1, is ETGVTQSPTHLIKTRGQQVTLRCSSQSGHNTVSWYQQALGQGPQFIFQYYREEENGRGNFPPRFSGLQFPNYSSELNVNALELDDSALYLCASSPIGQHTEAFFGQGTRLTVV.

V usage is TRBV27 and J usage is TRBJ1-6; possible D gene TRBD1, 6 bases. The CDR3 is 16 amino acids. V lost 5 bases and J 5 bases, leaving 16 bases between the germline ends. Germline V gives CDR1 MNHEY, CDR2 SMNVEV (reference sequence). The CDR3 reads CASSPHGQLNNSPLHF. The DNA of the CDR3 is TGTGCCAGCAGTCCCCACGGACAGCTAAATAATTCACCCCTCCACTTT.

The rearrangement links TRBV19 to TRBJ2-7, with TRBD1 matching over 10 bases. CDR3 length equals 15 residues. The V gene end was trimmed by 5 bases and the J gene end by 6 bases; junction bases not matched to a gene: 10. The germline V gene encodes CDR1 LNHDA and CDR2 SQIVND (reference sequence). The CDR3 DNA follows: TGTGCCAGTAGTCTCTCCGGAGGGACAGGGGCCGAGCAGTACTTC. Encoded protein: CASSLSGGTGAEQYF.

This sequence joins TRBV6-6 and TRBJ1-1; D is unclear. The CDR3 spans 12 residues. The germline V gene has CDR1 MNHNY and CDR2 SVGAGI (reference sequence). Trimming stripped 4 bases from V and 2 bases from J, with 5 bases between. The CDR3 region has the DNA TGTGCCAGCAGTTCCCCTAACACTGAAGCTTTCTTT. Translation gives CASSSPNTEAFF.